What follows describes a single T cell receptor beta chain. Up to 2 weeks before entering the study, exposed participants had met a COVID-19 case. The data were taken from a study of blood T cell repertoires in COVID-19. Study background: T cells, B-cell-depleted T cells, or PBMCs supplied cDNA or gDNA.

The CDR3 spans 16 residues. Germline CDR1 is KGHDR and CDR2 is SFDVKD. Trimming removed 4 bases from V and 7 bases from J, with 19 bases in between. The method was immunoSEQ multiplex PCR; TCRdb's version includes in-frame clones alone and lacks a portion of them. The data show 250,000 or so clones, over 80% seen once. The sample taken for sequencing was PBMCs or T cells enriched from blood (not recorded which). The TCR comes from a woman aged 25 to 45 who had been exposed to COVID-19. The genes are TRBV24-1 and TRBJ1-5; the D gene is possibly TRBD1 (5 bases). Here the CDR3 DNA reads TGTGCCACCAGTGACTCCCCCCGGGGGTTTGGGCAGCCCCAGCATTTT. Translated: CATSDSPRGFGQPQHF.